This is a list of T cell receptor beta chains from one sample in a study of spatial heterogeneity in lung cancer. TCRdb reanalysed the 5' RACE reads using MiXCR and keeps one entry per CDR3 protein. In the table there are about 4,400 distinct CDR3 sequences, about 28% of which are singletons. The source material was PBMCs, sampled at follow-up. The receptors stem from a male donor with early-stage non-small cell lung cancer. Each CDR3 is given with its conserved first and last residue. Each record gives: clone size, V gene, J gene, D gene, CDR3 protein, CDR3 DNA. A D gene is named only where the DNA matches it firmly. Only some rows state a clone size, as once, few, many or a class for expanded clones.

clone size: .
V gene: TRBV28
J gene: TRBJ2-5
D gene: TRBD1
CDR3 protein: CASSFRTGGGSETQYF
CDR3 DNA: TGTGCCAGCAGTTTCCGGACAGGGGGCGGTTCGGAGACCCAGTACTTC

clone size: few
V gene: TRBV7-9
J gene: TRBJ2-1
D gene: TRBD2
CDR3 protein: CASSPGLDHGAEQFF
CDR3 DNA: TGTGCCAGCAGCCCAGGACTAGATCATGGGGCTGAGCAGTTCTTC

clone size: few
V gene: TRBV29-1
J gene: TRBJ2-1
D gene: .
CDR3 protein: CSATGIWNEQFF
CDR3 DNA: TGCAGCGCCACGGGAATCTGGAATGAGCAGTTCTTC

clone size: medium-sized
V gene: TRBV10-3
J gene: TRBJ2-1
D gene: TRBD1
CDR3 protein: CAISDGYNRGSPYNEQFF
CDR3 DNA: TGTGCCATCAGTGATGGGTATAACAGGGGATCCCCCTACAATGAGCAGTTCTTC

clone size: few
V gene: TRBV30
J gene: TRBJ2-7
D gene: TRBD2
CDR3 protein: CAWTALGRLAGYEQYF
CDR3 DNA: TGTGCCTGGACCGCCCTTGGTAGACTAGCGGGATACGAGCAGTACTTC

clone size: few
V gene: TRBV29-1
J gene: TRBJ2-7
D gene: TRBD2
CDR3 protein: CSVVTSGRPYEQYF
CDR3 DNA: TGCAGCGTTGTGACTAGCGGGAGACCCTACGAGCAGTACTTC

clone size: few
V gene: TRBV7-6
J gene: TRBJ2-2
D gene: TRBD1
CDR3 protein: CASGEQGGDTGELFF
CDR3 DNA: TGTGCCAGCGGAGAACAGGGGGGAGACACCGGGGAGCTGTTTTTT

clone size: .
V gene: TRBV12-3/TRBV12-4
J gene: TRBJ2-3
D gene: TRBD2
CDR3 protein: CASNIRGLAGDTQYF
CDR3 DNA: TGTGCCAGCAATATTAGGGGACTAGCTGGGGATACGCAGTATTTT

clone size: medium-sized
V gene: TRBV20-1
J gene: TRBJ1-6
D gene: TRBD1
CDR3 protein: CSARKLGDRGRGPLRHNSPLHF
CDR3 DNA: TGCAGTGCTAGAAAATTGGGGGACCGGGGCAGGGGGCCCCTACGCCATAATTCACCCCTCCACTTT

clone size: .
V gene: TRBV7-3
J gene: TRBJ2-2
D gene: .
CDR3 protein: CASSLRNTGELFF
CDR3 DNA: TGTGCCAGCAGCTTAAGGAACACCGGGGAGCTGTTTTTT

clone size: medium-sized
V gene: TRBV5-1
J gene: TRBJ2-4
D gene: TRBD1
CDR3 protein: CASSPRTGDEVIQYF
CDR3 DNA: TGCGCCAGCAGCCCCAGGACAGGGGACGAGGTCATTCAGTACTTC

clone size: .
V gene: TRBV27
J gene: TRBJ2-7
D gene: .
CDR3 protein: CASSLWVYEQYF
CDR3 DNA: TGTGCCAGCAGTTTATGGGTCTACGAGCAGTACTTC

clone size: medium-sized
V gene: TRBV24-1
J gene: TRBJ2-1
D gene: TRBD2
CDR3 protein: CATSDGGLAGRNEQFF
CDR3 DNA: TGTGCCACCAGTGATGGGGGACTAGCGGGACGCAATGAGCAGTTCTTC

clone size: .
V gene: TRBV5-1
J gene: TRBJ2-1
D gene: TRBD1
CDR3 protein: CASTKDRVVDEQFF
CDR3 DNA: TGCGCCAGCACCAAGGACAGGGTTGTCGATGAGCAGTTCTTC

clone size: many
V gene: TRBV5-1
J gene: TRBJ1-2
D gene: .
CDR3 protein: CASSKDTIADYGYTF
CDR3 DNA: TGCGCCAGCAGCAAGGACACCATTGCTGACTATGGCTACACCTTC

clone size: few
V gene: TRBV4-2
J gene: TRBJ2-1
D gene: .
CDR3 protein: CASSQETGIFNEQFF
CDR3 DNA: TGTGCCAGCAGCCAGGAGACTGGGATCTTCAATGAGCAGTTCTTC

clone size: .
V gene: TRBV18
J gene: TRBJ1-1
D gene: .
CDR3 protein: CASSPAMGTEAFF
CDR3 DNA: TGTGCCAGCTCACCCGCCATGGGTACTGAAGCTTTCTTT

clone size: medium-sized
V gene: TRBV11-2
J gene: TRBJ2-7
D gene: .
CDR3 protein: CASSLDSGGFYEQYF
CDR3 DNA: TGTGCCAGCAGCTTAGATTCAGGGGGGTTCTACGAGCAGTACTTC

clone size: few
V gene: TRBV29-1
J gene: TRBJ2-7
D gene: .
CDR3 protein: CSVSRGTPPYEQYF
CDR3 DNA: TGCAGCGTTTCACGGGGAACGCCGCCCTACGAGCAGTACTTC

clone size: .
V gene: TRBV6-1
J gene: TRBJ1-1
D gene: .
CDR3 protein: CASSEKGTEAFF
CDR3 DNA: TGTGCCAGCAGTGAAAAAGGCACTGAAGCTTTCTTT

clone size: large
V gene: TRBV20-1
J gene: TRBJ1-2
D gene: .
CDR3 protein: CSATPGGPYGYTF
CDR3 DNA: TGCAGTGCCACGCCCGGGGGTCCGTATGGCTACACCTTC

clone size: medium-sized
V gene: TRBV11-2
J gene: TRBJ2-1
D gene: .
CDR3 protein: CASSLATYNEQFF
CDR3 DNA: TGTGCCAGCAGCTTAGCGACCTACAATGAGCAGTTCTTC

clone size: medium-sized
V gene: TRBV29-1
J gene: TRBJ2-1
D gene: TRBD2
CDR3 protein: CSVGVAGVYNEQFF
CDR3 DNA: TGCAGCGTTGGTGTAGCGGGCGTGTACAATGAGCAGTTCTTC

clone size: once
V gene: TRBV9
J gene: TRBJ1-6
D gene: .
CDR3 protein: CASSVRTDNSPLHF
CDR3 DNA: TGTGCCAGCAGCGTAAGGACGGATAATTCACCCCTCCACTTT

clone size: .
V gene: TRBV7-9
J gene: TRBJ2-6
D gene: TRBD2
CDR3 protein: CASSLSGSLPGANVLTF
CDR3 DNA: TGTGCCAGCAGCTTGAGCGGGAGTCTCCCTGGGGCCAACGTCCTGACTTTC

clone size: medium-sized
V gene: TRBV3-1
J gene: TRBJ2-1
D gene: .
CDR3 protein: CASSPSRGENNEQFF
CDR3 DNA: TGTGCCAGCAGCCCCTCGCGAGGGGAGAACAATGAGCAGTTCTTC

clone size: .
V gene: TRBV20-1
J gene: TRBJ2-7
D gene: TRBD1
CDR3 protein: CSARASPGQGGYEQYF
CDR3 DNA: TGCAGTGCTAGAGCCTCCCCGGGACAGGGTGGCTACGAGCAGTACTTC

clone size: .
V gene: TRBV12-3/TRBV12-4
J gene: TRBJ2-5
D gene: .
CDR3 protein: CASSYPRHRKTQYF
CDR3 DNA: TGTGCCAGCAGCTATCCCCGCCACAGGAAAACCCAGTACTTC

clone size: medium-sized
V gene: TRBV20-1
J gene: TRBJ2-3
D gene: TRBD1
CDR3 protein: CSANGQGWADTQYF
CDR3 DNA: TGCAGTGCTAACGGACAGGGGTGGGCAGATACGCAGTATTTT

clone size: .
V gene: TRBV15
J gene: TRBJ1-5
D gene: .
CDR3 protein: CATSGRRTASNQPQHF
CDR3 DNA: TGTGCCACCAGCGGCCGGAGGACAGCAAGCAATCAGCCCCAGCATTTT

clone size: .
V gene: TRBV6-5
J gene: TRBJ1-1
D gene: .
CDR3 protein: CASSYFGGTEAFF
CDR3 DNA: TGTGCCAGCAGTTACTTCGGGGGGACTGAAGCTTTCTTT

clone size: many
V gene: TRBV12-3/TRBV12-4
J gene: TRBJ1-2
D gene: .
CDR3 protein: CASSLFGSGYTF
CDR3 DNA: TGTGCCAGCAGTTTGTTCGGATCCGGCTACACCTTC

clone size: medium-sized
V gene: TRBV10-3
J gene: TRBJ2-7
D gene: .
CDR3 protein: CAISESKSEQYF
CDR3 DNA: TGTGCCATCAGTGAGTCTAAAAGCGAGCAGTACTTC

clone size: .
V gene: TRBV9
J gene: TRBJ1-1
D gene: .
CDR3 protein: CASSPRGNGNTEAFF
CDR3 DNA: TGTGCCAGCAGCCCGAGAGGGAATGGGAACACTGAAGCTTTCTTT

clone size: .
V gene: TRBV7-6
J gene: TRBJ2-3
D gene: TRBD2
CDR3 protein: CASSPGGGSSTQYF
CDR3 DNA: TGTGCCAGCAGCCCCGGCGGGGGGAGTAGTACGCAGTATTTT

clone size: .
V gene: TRBV19
J gene: TRBJ2-3
D gene: .
CDR3 protein: CASSIAGYTQYF
CDR3 DNA: TGTGCCAGTAGTATCGCGGGGTATACGCAGTATTTT

clone size: few
V gene: TRBV12-3/TRBV12-4
J gene: TRBJ2-1
D gene: TRBD2
CDR3 protein: CASSSRTSGSDEQFF
CDR3 DNA: TGTGCCAGCAGTTCAAGGACTAGCGGGAGCGATGAGCAGTTCTTC

clone size: .
V gene: TRBV30
J gene: TRBJ2-3
D gene: .
CDR3 protein: CAWSAGTDTQYF
CDR3 DNA: TGTGCCTGGAGCGCCGGGACAGATACGCAGTATTTT

clone size: large
V gene: TRBV6-1
J gene: TRBJ2-7
D gene: .
CDR3 protein: CASSEALHSTIEQYF
CDR3 DNA: TGTGCCAGCAGTGAAGCGCTTCATTCAACAATAGAGCAGTACTTC

clone size: .
V gene: TRBV10-2
J gene: TRBJ1-1
D gene: .
CDR3 protein: CASGVGGAGTEAFF
CDR3 DNA: TGCGCCAGCGGGGTTGGAGGGGCCGGCACTGAAGCTTTCTTT

clone size: .
V gene: TRBV7-9
J gene: TRBJ1-2
D gene: .
CDR3 protein: CTSRRGPIGRTGRGYTF
CDR3 DNA: TGTACCAGCAGACGGGGACCAATAGGACGGACGGGCCGTGGCTACACCTTC

clone size: few
V gene: TRBV4-2
J gene: TRBJ2-5
D gene: .
CDR3 protein: CASSQLQGRETQYF
CDR3 DNA: TGTGCCAGCAGCCAGTTACAGGGGAGGGAGACCCAGTACTTC

clone size: few
V gene: TRBV29-1
J gene: TRBJ2-2
D gene: .
CDR3 protein: CSVKEPGADTGELFF
CDR3 DNA: TGCAGCGTTAAGGAGCCAGGAGCGGACACCGGGGAGCTGTTTTTT

clone size: medium-sized
V gene: TRBV20-1
J gene: TRBJ2-3
D gene: TRBD1
CDR3 protein: CSARDLRDSSDTQYF
CDR3 DNA: TGCAGTGCTAGAGATCTCCGGGACAGTTCAGATACGCAGTATTTT

clone size: .
V gene: TRBV30
J gene: TRBJ2-2
D gene: TRBD2
CDR3 protein: CAWRPGTSRNTGELFF
CDR3 DNA: TGTGCCTGGAGACCTGGGACTAGCAGGAACACCGGGGAGCTGTTTTTT

clone size: .
V gene: TRBV9
J gene: TRBJ1-1
D gene: TRBD1
CDR3 protein: CASSEQGETGAFF
CDR3 DNA: TGTGCCAGCAGCGAACAGGGGGAGACCGGAGCTTTCTTT